Listed below are T cell receptor beta chains from one sample, sequenced in a study of blood T cell repertoires in COVID-19. TCRdb's table, derived via immunoSEQ multiplex PCR, lists solely in-frame clones and lacks some. The table lists some 100,000 clones, more than 75% of them singletons. The sequencing sample was made of peripheral blood. These receptors were collected from a woman at least 80 years old with active COVID-19. CDR3s include the opening cysteine and the closing phenylalanine or tryptophan. A D gene is named only where the DNA matches it firmly. Only some rows state a clone size, as once, few, many or a class for expanded clones.

CDR3nt: TGTGCCAGCAGAAAGACAGGGGGAGGCAATTCACCCCTCCACTTT
CDR3aa: CASRKTGGGNSPLHF
v_gene: TRBV27
abundance: -
j_gene: TRBJ1-6
d_gene: TRBD1

CDR3nt: TGTGCCAGCACCCCTAGGGGGTTCTACTCTGGAAACACCATATATTTT
CDR3aa: CASTPRGFYSGNTIYF
v_gene: TRBV3-1/TRBV3-2
abundance: -
j_gene: TRBJ1-3
d_gene: -

CDR3nt: TGTGCCAGCAGTTTATACAGGGGCCATTCCTACAATGAGCAGTTCTTC
CDR3aa: CASSLYRGHSYNEQFF
v_gene: TRBV28
abundance: -
j_gene: TRBJ2-1
d_gene: TRBD1

CDR3nt: TGTGCCACCAGTGACTCCCGACAGAAACAAGAGACCCAGTACTTC
CDR3aa: CATSDSRQKQETQYF
v_gene: TRBV24-1
abundance: -
j_gene: TRBJ2-5
d_gene: -

CDR3nt: TGTGCCAGCAGCCTAGGGGTCCACGGGACTACCTTGGAGACCCAGTACTTC
CDR3aa: CASSLGVHGTTLETQYF
v_gene: TRBV11-2
abundance: -
j_gene: TRBJ2-5
d_gene: TRBD2

CDR3nt: TGTGCCAGCAGTTTAAGTCGTATACAGGGCACAGATACGCAGTATTTT
CDR3aa: CASSLSRIQGTDTQYF
v_gene: TRBV27
abundance: -
j_gene: TRBJ2-3
d_gene: -

CDR3nt: TGTGCCAGCAGCCCCGGCCTAGCGGGAGTGGCCGAGCAGTACTTC
CDR3aa: CASSPGLAGVAEQYF
v_gene: TRBV4-2
abundance: few
j_gene: TRBJ2-7
d_gene: TRBD2

CDR3nt: TGCAGCGCCGCCGGACAGGGAGAGACCCAGTACTTC
CDR3aa: CSAAGQGETQYF
v_gene: TRBV29-1
abundance: -
j_gene: TRBJ2-5
d_gene: TRBD1

CDR3nt: TGCGCCAGCAGCTTGATACAAGAGACCCAGTACTTC
CDR3aa: CASSLIQETQYF
v_gene: TRBV5-1
abundance: -
j_gene: TRBJ2-5
d_gene: -

CDR3nt: TGTGCCAGTAGCCCGAATTGGGGCCATTCAAGTAATGAGCAGTTCTTC
CDR3aa: CASSPNWGHSSNEQFF
v_gene: TRBV19
abundance: -
j_gene: TRBJ2-1
d_gene: -

CDR3nt: TGTGCCAGCAGCTTACAGCGGATCAATGAGCAGTTCTTC
CDR3aa: CASSLQRINEQFF
v_gene: TRBV11-2
abundance: -
j_gene: TRBJ2-1
d_gene: -

CDR3nt: TGTGCCAGTAGTAGGGCAGTGGATGTAGATACGCAGTATTTT
CDR3aa: CASSRAVDVDTQYF
v_gene: TRBV19
abundance: -
j_gene: TRBJ2-3
d_gene: -

CDR3nt: TGTGCCAGCAGCCATTCAGGGGTCGCTGAAGCTTTCTTT
CDR3aa: CASSHSGVAEAFF
v_gene: TRBV12-3/TRBV12-4
abundance: -
j_gene: TRBJ1-1
d_gene: -

CDR3nt: TGCGCCAGCAGCCCAGGACAGGGGGGAGTTGGCTACACCTTC
CDR3aa: CASSPGQGGVGYTF
v_gene: TRBV4-3
abundance: -
j_gene: TRBJ1-2
d_gene: TRBD1

CDR3nt: TGTGCCAGCAGCTTGTCAGGGTTCTCGGTAGGCACAGATACGCAGTATTTT
CDR3aa: CASSLSGFSVGTDTQYF
v_gene: TRBV5-6
abundance: -
j_gene: TRBJ2-3
d_gene: -

CDR3nt: TGTGCCAGCAGTCCCGGGACAGGGGTTTTGACTGGAAACACCATATATTTT
CDR3aa: CASSPGTGVLTGNTIYF
v_gene: TRBV27
abundance: -
j_gene: TRBJ1-3
d_gene: TRBD1

CDR3nt: TGTGCCAGCAGCTTCAGGGGGCAGGGGGAGACCCAGTACTTC
CDR3aa: CASSFRGQGETQYF
v_gene: TRBV5-6
abundance: -
j_gene: TRBJ2-5
d_gene: TRBD1

CDR3nt: TGTGCCAGCAGTACCCACAGGATACGCTACAATGAGCAGTTCTTC
CDR3aa: CASSTHRIRYNEQFF
v_gene: TRBV6-5
abundance: -
j_gene: TRBJ2-1
d_gene: -

CDR3nt: TGCAGCTTGGACACCCAAGAGACCCAGTACTTC
CDR3aa: CSLDTQETQYF
v_gene: TRBV20-1
abundance: -
j_gene: TRBJ2-5
d_gene: -

CDR3nt: TGTGCCAGCAGCTTGACTAGCGCAGATACGCAGTATTTT
CDR3aa: CASSLTSADTQYF
v_gene: TRBV7-9
abundance: -
j_gene: TRBJ2-3
d_gene: TRBD2